The 14 T cell receptor beta chains below come from one sample, sequenced in a study of cytomegalovirus exposure and HLA in healthy donors. The PCR had 60 Vbeta and 13 Jbeta primers. Data came from immunoSEQ multiplex PCR; TCRdb stores just in-frame clones and leaves some out. The profile shows 130,000 to 150,000 clones, around 67% of them singletons. Sequences were obtained from PBMCs. The receptors here all came from a man younger than 30 in good health and CMV-seropositive.

This clone was counted between two and nine times. The rearrangement uses TRBV5-1 and TRBJ2-7; 10 nucleotides line up with TRBD1. From germline, CDR1 is SGHRS and CDR2 YFSETQ. This CDR3 has 18 amino acids. With 1 base clipped from V and 1 base from J, the junction kept 11 bases outside the gene matches. The CDR3 loop reads CASSLPGTGVGWSYEQYF. CDR3 sequence (DNA): TGCGCCAGCAGCTTGCCCGGGACAGGGGTCGGGTGGTCCTACGAGCAGTACTTC.

In its sample, this clone was seen once. V usage is TRBV18 and J usage is TRBJ2-7; 7 bases match TRBD2. With 2 bases clipped from V and 9 bases from J, the junction kept 10 bases outside the gene matches. Germline V gives CDR1 KGHSH, CDR2 LQKENI. This CDR3 is 14 amino acids long. CDR3 loop: CASSPSGVPAWQYF. The DNA of the CDR3 is TGTGCCAGCTCACCAAGCGGGGTACCGGCGTGGCAGTACTTC.

The J gene is TRBJ1-6, the V gene TRBV2; a weak D match, TRBD1 (5 bases). The CDR3 sequence is 13 residues long. V lost 5 bases, J lost 9 bases, and 11 bases lay in between. The germline CDR1 and CDR2 sequences are SNHLY and FYNNEI. CDR3 amino acids: CASSPARGSPLHF. CDR3 in DNA: TGTGCCAGCAGTCCTGCTAGGGGTTCACCCCTCCACTTT.

This clone was observed a few times. V and J are TRBV5-1 and TRBJ1-1; maybe TRBD1 (6 bases). Germline lookup yields CDR1 SGHRS and CDR2 YFSETQ. V was shortened by 2 bases and J by 1 base, with 6 bases between the two germline ends. CDR3 length equals 13 residues. The CDR3 here is CASSLQGNTEAFF. In DNA, the CDR3 is TGCGCCAGCAGCTTACAGGGGAACACTGAAGCTTTCTTT.

This clone came up once. The chain couples TRBV19 to TRBJ2-3; D remains ambiguous. Germline CDR1 and CDR2: LNHDA and SQIVND (reference sequence). The CDR3 spans 14 residues. The V end was cut by 0 bases, the J end by 5 bases, with 9 bases between. In DNA form, the CDR3 reads TGTGCCAGTAGTATAGATCCCCCGGGAGATACGCAGTATTTT. The encoded protein is CASSIDPPGDTQYF.

The genes are TRBV29-1 and TRBJ1-2, with D maybe TRBD1 (6 bases). The CDR3 consists of 15 residues. Trimming removed 3 bases from V and 4 bases from J, with 18 bases in between. Per the germline V gene, CDR1 is SQVTM and CDR2 is ANQGSEA. CDR3 bases: TGCAGCGTTGAGGATTTGGGGGCGCGCGCCTATGGCTACACCTTC. Amino acid sequence: CSVEDLGARAYGYTF. Full variable domain (missing parts from reference TRBV29-1 and TRBJ1-2): SAVISQKPSRDICQRGTSLTIQCQVDSQVTMMFWYRQQPGQSLTLIATANQGSEATYESGFVIDKFPISRPNLTFSTLTVSNMSPEDSSIYLCSVEDLGARAYGYTFGSGTRLTVV.

This clone turned up a few times. The V call is TRBV14, the J call TRBJ2-2, with 12 bases that match TRBD2. Losses at the gene ends were 1 base for V and 1 base for J; bases not matched to a gene: 4. There are 18 residues in the CDR3. Germline V gene sequence: CDR1 SGHDN, CDR2 FVKESK. CDR3 loop: CASSQGTSGRLNTGELFF. For the CDR3, the DNA is TGTGCCAGCAGCCAAGGTACTAGCGGGAGGCTGAACACCGGGGAGCTGTTTTTT.

The rearrangement uses TRBV29-1 and TRBJ1-1; D unclear. V was pared by 6 bases and J by 3 bases, with 14 bases between. Germline assignment: CDR1 SQVTM and CDR2 ANQGSEA. CDR3 length equals 13 residues. CDR3 sequence: CSVKLDTYTEAFF. In DNA form, the CDR3 reads TGCAGCGTCAAGCTCGATACCTACACTGAAGCTTTCTTT.

The J gene is TRBJ1-1, the V gene TRBV27; D is ambiguous. CDR1 and CDR2 from the germline V gene are MNHEY and SMNVEV (reference sequence). Trimming cost V 5 bases and J 11 bases, with 15 bases left between them. This CDR3 contains 12 residues. The CDR3 is CASSGGQRGAFF. In DNA form, the CDR3 reads TGTGCCAGCAGTGGAGGGCAGCGTGGGGCTTTCTTT.

V and J are TRBV9 and TRBJ1-4; 7 nucleotides match TRBD1. Per the germline V gene, CDR1 is SGDLS and CDR2 is YYNGEE. Trimming removed 3 bases from V and 4 bases from J; junction bases left unmatched: 3. This CDR3 is built from 14 residues. The CDR3 loop is CASSAGQDNEKLFF. As DNA, the CDR3 is TGTGCCAGCAGCGCCGGACAGGATAATGAAAAACTGTTTTTT. The whole variable domain, filled in from reference TRBV9 and TRBJ1-4, reads DSGVTQTPKHLITATGQRVTLRCSPRSGDLSVYWYQQSLDQGLQFLIQYYNGEERAKGNILERFSAQQFPDLHSELNLSSLELGDSALYFCASSAGQDNEKLFFGSGTQLSVL.

J is TRBJ2-7 and V is TRBV7-8; perhaps TRBD1 as D (5 bases). This CDR3 spans 14 amino acids. CDR1 is SGHVS and CDR2 is FQNEAQ in the germline V gene. The V gene lost 0 bases and the J gene lost 4 bases, with 10 bases spanning the gap. CDR3 sequence (DNA): TGTGCCAGCAGCTTAGCGGAGACAGCATACGAGCAGTACTTC. Translated, it gives CASSLAETAYEQYF. The full variable domain, its missing parts supplied by reference TRBV7-8 and TRBJ2-7, is GAGVSQSPRYKVAKRGQDVALRCDPISGHVSLFWYQQALGQGPEFLTYFQNEAQLDKSGLPSDRFFAERPEGSVSTLKIQRTQQEDSAVYLCASSLAETAYEQYFGPGTRLTVT.

The V gene is TRBV6-6, the J gene TRBJ1-5; D unclear. The CDR3 loop spans 16 amino acids. Trimming took off 8 bases at V and 1 base at J, with 18 bases between the two ends. CDR1 and CDR2 (germline): MNHNY, SVGAGI (reference sequence). This CDR3 reads CASSDRGPGSNQPQHF. Written as DNA, the CDR3 is TGTGCCAGCTCCGACCGGGGTCCCGGGAGCAATCAGCCCCAGCATTTT.

This clone has a single count. This chain uses TRBV5-4 with TRBJ2-1; the D gene is possibly TRBD2 (6 bases). CDR1 and CDR2 (germline): SGHNT, YYREEE (reference sequence). This CDR3 spans 15 amino acids. Deletions cut 1 base from V and 3 bases from J, with 11 bases between. DNA of the CDR3: TGTGCCAGCAGCTTGCCGGGGGATTACTACAATGAGCAGTTCTTC. Its protein is CASSLPGDYYNEQFF.

The genes are TRBV19 and TRBJ2-5; 11 positions agree with TRBD2. Germline CDR1 is LNHDA and CDR2 is SQIVND (reference sequence). The V and J ends lost 8 bases and 3 bases, in that order; junction bases with no gene match: 5. The CDR3 consists of 14 residues. CDR3 protein: CASASGGFEETQYF. In nucleotides, the CDR3 is TGTGCCAGTGCTAGCGGGGGGTTCGAAGAGACCCAGTACTTC.